This TCR beta chain was retrieved from a study of CD8+ T cells in alopecia areata. Study in general: Treated patients received oral tofacitinib, 5 to 10 mg twice daily. Affected scalp percentage determined the severity score of treated patients. Study-level findings and limits: Amid tofacitinib therapy, many expanded lesional clones stayed present in scalp and blood.

This clone was seen a single time. Its target is not known. Sequencing used cDNA as its template, made by extracting RNA and reverse transcribing it. TCRdb keeps only in-frame clones here, not all; method: immunoSEQ multiplex PCR. The profile shows more than 200,000 clones, 50% to 75% of them singletons. The CDR3 consists of 11 residues. Germline CDR1 and CDR2: SGHTA and FQGNSA. Trimming pared 4 bases from V and 9 bases from J, leaving 6 bases between. Documented treatment: oral pan-JAK inhibitor, 5-10 mg twice daily. Punch biopsies of lesional scalp, plus peripheral blood, were taken from alopecia areata patients.

The genes are TRBV7-2 and TRBJ2-2; unclear D gene. The receptor's source is a human donor with alopecia areata. Source: CD4+ T cells sorted from blood, taken at week 4, from a patient treated with tofacitinib. CDR3 in DNA: TGTGCCAGCAGCTCTGTTCGGGAGCTGTTTTTT. Protein: CASSSVRELFF. The complete variable domain, with remaining parts taken from reference TRBV7-2 and TRBJ2-2, reads GAGVSQSPSNKVTEKGKDVELRCDPISGHTALYWYRQSLGQGLEFLIYFQGNSAPDKSGLPSDRFSAERTGGSVSTLTIQRTQQEDSAVYLCASSSVRELFFGEGSRLTVL.